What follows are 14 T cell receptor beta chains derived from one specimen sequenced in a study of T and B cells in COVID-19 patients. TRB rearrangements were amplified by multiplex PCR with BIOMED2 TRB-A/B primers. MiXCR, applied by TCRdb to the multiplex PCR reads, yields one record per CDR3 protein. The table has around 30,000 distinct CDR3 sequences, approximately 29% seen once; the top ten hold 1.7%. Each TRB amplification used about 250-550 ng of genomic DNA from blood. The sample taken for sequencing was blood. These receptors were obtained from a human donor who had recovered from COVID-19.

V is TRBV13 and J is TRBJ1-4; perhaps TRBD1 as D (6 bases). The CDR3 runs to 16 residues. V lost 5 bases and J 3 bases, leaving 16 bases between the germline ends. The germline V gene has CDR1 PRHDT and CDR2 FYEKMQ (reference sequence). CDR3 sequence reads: CASSPRGGPANEKLFF. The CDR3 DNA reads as TGTGCCAGCAGCCCTCGAGGGGGGCCAGCTAATGAAAAACTGTTTTTT.

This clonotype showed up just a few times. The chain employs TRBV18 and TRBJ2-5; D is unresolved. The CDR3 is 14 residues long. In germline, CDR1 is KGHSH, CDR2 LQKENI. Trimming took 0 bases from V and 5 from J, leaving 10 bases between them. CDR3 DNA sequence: TGTGCCAGCTCACCACCGGACCTGAGGGAGACCCAGTACTTC. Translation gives CASSPPDLRETQYF.

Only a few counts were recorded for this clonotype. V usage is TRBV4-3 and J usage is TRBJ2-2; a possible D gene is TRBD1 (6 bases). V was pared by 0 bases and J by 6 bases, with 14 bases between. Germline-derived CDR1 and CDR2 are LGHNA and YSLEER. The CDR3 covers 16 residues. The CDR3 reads CASSQDTGYGSGELFF. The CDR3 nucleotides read TGCGCCAGCAGCCAAGATACAGGGTACGGTTCCGGGGAGCTGTTTTTT.

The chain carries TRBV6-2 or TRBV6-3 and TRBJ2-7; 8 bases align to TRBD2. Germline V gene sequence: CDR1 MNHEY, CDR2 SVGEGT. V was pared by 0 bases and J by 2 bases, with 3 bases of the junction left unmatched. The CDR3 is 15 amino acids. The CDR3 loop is CASSYSQAGAYEQYF. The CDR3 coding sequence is TGTGCCAGCAGTTACTCGCAAGCGGGAGCCTACGAGCAGTACTTC.

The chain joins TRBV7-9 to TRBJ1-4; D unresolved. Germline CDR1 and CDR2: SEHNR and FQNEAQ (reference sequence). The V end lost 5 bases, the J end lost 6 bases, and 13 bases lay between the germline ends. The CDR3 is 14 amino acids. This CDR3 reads CASSRIGPYEKLFF. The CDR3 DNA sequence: TGTGCCAGCAGCCGAATCGGACCGTATGAAAAACTGTTTTTT.

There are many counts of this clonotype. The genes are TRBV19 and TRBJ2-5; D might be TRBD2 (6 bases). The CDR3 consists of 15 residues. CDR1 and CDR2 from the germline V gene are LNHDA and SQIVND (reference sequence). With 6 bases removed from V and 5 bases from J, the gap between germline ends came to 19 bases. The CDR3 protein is CASRTGQTREETQYF. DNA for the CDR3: TGTGCCAGTAGAACGGGTCAGACCCGGGAGGAGACCCAGTACTTC.

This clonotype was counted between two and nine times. CDR3 sequence (DNA): TGTGCCAGCAGTTACTCGTTGGGGTCACCCCTCCACTTT. Its translation is CASSYSLGSPLHF. This chain uses TRBV6-6 with TRBJ1-6; D is unresolved. The length of the CDR3 is 13 residues. The germline V gene has CDR1 MNHNY and CDR2 SVGAGI (reference sequence). The germline V and J ends were trimmed by 0 bases and 10 bases, with 7 bases remaining between them.

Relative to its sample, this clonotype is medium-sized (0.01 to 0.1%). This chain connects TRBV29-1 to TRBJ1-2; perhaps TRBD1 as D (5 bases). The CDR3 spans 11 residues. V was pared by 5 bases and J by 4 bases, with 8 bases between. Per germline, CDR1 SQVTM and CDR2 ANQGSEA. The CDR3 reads CSVTGVYGYTF. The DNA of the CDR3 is TGCAGCGTTACAGGAGTCTATGGCTACACCTTC.

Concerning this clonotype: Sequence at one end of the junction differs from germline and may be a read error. This CDR3 reads CASSPLRADTQYF. The CDR3 bases are TGTGCCAGCAGCCCCTTGAGGGCAGATACGCAGTATTTT. This chain connects TRBV4-3 to TRBJ2-3, with D possibly being TRBD2 (5 bases). This CDR3 is built from 13 residues. Germline-derived CDR1 and CDR2 are LGHNA and YSLEER.

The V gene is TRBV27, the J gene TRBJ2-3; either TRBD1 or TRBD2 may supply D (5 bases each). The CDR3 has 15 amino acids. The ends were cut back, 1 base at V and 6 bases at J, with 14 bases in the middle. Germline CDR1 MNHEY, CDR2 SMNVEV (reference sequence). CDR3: CASSLWGRTPDTQYF. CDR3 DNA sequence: TGTGCCAGCAGTTTATGGGGACGGACTCCGGATACGCAGTATTTT.

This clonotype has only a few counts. CDR3 in amino acids: CASSLEGRATQYF. The CDR3 region has the DNA TGTGCCAGCAGCCTGGAGGGTAGGGCCACGCAGTATTTT. This chain uses TRBV11-2 with TRBJ2-3; possible D gene TRBD2, 6 bases. The CDR3 extends over 13 amino acids. Deletions cut 5 bases from V and 9 bases from J, with 15 bases between. Germline values: CDR1 SGHAT, CDR2 FQNNGV.

CDR3 nucleotide sequence: TGTGCCACCAGCAGAGGGGGGTTGGGCTACGAGCAGTACTTC. Protein product: CATSRGGLGYEQYF. The rearrangement uses TRBV15 and TRBJ2-7; either TRBD1 or TRBD2 may fit D (5 bases each). V was cut by 1 base and J by 3 bases, with 10 bases left in between. CDR3 length: 14 amino acids. Germline CDR1 reads LNHNV; CDR2 reads YYDKDF (reference sequence).

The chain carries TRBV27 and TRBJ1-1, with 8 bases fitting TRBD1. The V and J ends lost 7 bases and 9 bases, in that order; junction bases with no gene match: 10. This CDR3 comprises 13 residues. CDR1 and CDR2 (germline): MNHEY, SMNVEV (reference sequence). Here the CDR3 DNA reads TGTGCCAGCACTGTTCAGCAGGGGGCCCAAGCTTTCTTT. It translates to CASTVQQGAQAFF.

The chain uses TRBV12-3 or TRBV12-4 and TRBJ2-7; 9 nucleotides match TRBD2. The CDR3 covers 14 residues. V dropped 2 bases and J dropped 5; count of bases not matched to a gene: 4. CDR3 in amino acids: CASSLLRGRDEQYF. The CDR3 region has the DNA TGTGCCAGCAGTTTATTACGCGGGAGGGACGAGCAGTACTTC.